The 18 T cell receptor beta chains in this list originate from one sample, sequenced in a study of cytomegalovirus exposure and HLA in healthy donors. Generated by immunoSEQ multiplex PCR, the TCRdb table keeps only in-frame clones and is missing some. The repertoire consists of around 140,000 clones, with about 94% occurring once and the leading ten covering approximately 1.8%. Input material: PBMCs. These TCRs come from a man aged 18 to 30 in good health and CMV-seropositive.

Notes on this clone: A junction boundary mismatches the germline segment, possibly from a read error. This chain connects TRBV7-7 to TRBJ2-2; D is unclear. This CDR3 has 12 residues. Germline CDR1 and CDR2: SSHAT and FNYEAQ (reference sequence). CDR3 sequence: CASSYRPGELFF. The CDR3 DNA reads TGTGCTAGCAGCTATCGTCCCGGGGAGCTGTTTTTT.

The chain combines TRBV27 with TRBJ2-7, with a tentative D call TRBD2 (5 bases). The V end was cut by 4 bases, the J end by 3 bases, with 10 bases between. Germline V gene data show CDR1 as MNHEY and CDR2 as SMNVEV (reference sequence). CDR3 length: 13 residues. The CDR3 region has the DNA TGTGCCAGCAGTTCGGACGGAGGCTACGAGCAGTACTTC. Translated: CASSSDGGYEQYF.

This CDR3 reads CASSRLQGFRISGELFF. The CDR3 coding sequence is TGTGCCAGCAGCAGATTACAGGGCTTCCGGATCTCCGGGGAGCTGTTTTTT. The V call is TRBV7-6, the J call TRBJ2-2, with D possibly being TRBD1 (6 bases). Trimming took off 5 bases at V and 6 bases at J, with 22 bases between the two ends. Germline lookup yields CDR1 SGHVS and CDR2 FNYEAQ. This CDR3 has 17 amino acids.

In its sample, this clone was seen once. The J gene is TRBJ2-1, the V gene TRBV30, with 11 bases identical to TRBD2. CDR1 is GTSNPN and CDR2 is SVGIG in the germline V gene (reference sequence). V lost 3 bases to trimming and J lost 8 bases; unmatched junction nucleotides: 9. The length of the CDR3 is 15 residues. The CDR3 loop reads CAWRNSGRALDEQFF. The CDR3 nucleotides are TGTGCCTGGAGGAATAGCGGGAGGGCCTTGGATGAGCAGTTCTTC.

The chain couples TRBV5-1 to TRBJ1-1; D is ambiguous. V lost 3 bases and J lost 0, with 12 bases in between. CDR1 and CDR2 from the germline V gene are SGHRS and YFSETQ. The CDR3 has 15 amino acids. This chain's CDR3 is CASSSLGRLNTEAFF. CDR3 coding DNA: TGCGCCAGCAGCTCGCTAGGCCGGTTGAACACTGAAGCTTTCTTT.

The J gene is TRBJ2-7, the V gene TRBV5-4, with a tentative D call TRBD2 (7 bases). CDR1 is SGHNT and CDR2 is YYREEE in the germline V gene (reference sequence). Trimming took off 6 bases at V and 6 bases at J, with 22 bases between the two ends. The CDR3 consists of 15 residues. Here the CDR3 reads CASNSRGGNIGEQYF. The CDR3 region has the DNA TGTGCCAGCAACTCGAGGGGGGGAAACATCGGCGAGCAGTACTTC.

V and J are TRBV28 and TRBJ1-1; D gene uncertain. Germline CDR1 MDHEN, CDR2 SYDVKM. The CDR3 spans 14 residues. The V and J ends lost 1 base and 1 base respectively, with 7 bases between them. CDR3 nucleotides: TGTGCCAGCAGTTTATCGGCAGGGAACACTGAAGCTTTCTTT. It specifies CASSLSAGNTEAFF.

The V and J genes are TRBV28 and TRBJ2-3, with TRBD1 as a possible D gene (6 bases). Germline-derived CDR1 and CDR2 are MDHEN and SYDVKM. The V and J ends lost 6 bases and 1 base respectively, with 8 bases between them. The CDR3 spans 13 residues. CDR3 region: CASSRTGTDTQYF. Written as DNA, the CDR3 is TGTGCCAGCAGCCGGACAGGCACAGATACGCAGTATTTT.

The chain combines TRBV5-1 with TRBJ2-7; 14 nucleotides match TRBD2. CDR3 length: 18 residues. After removal of 9 bases from V and 1 base from J, the junction contained 15 bases not matched to a gene. Per germline, CDR1 SGHRS and CDR2 YFSETQ. CDR3 in DNA: TGCGCCAACCGATTGGGACTAGCGGGAGATCCACCATCCTACGAGCAGTACTTC. This sequence encodes CANRLGLAGDPPSYEQYF.

This chain joins TRBV25-1 and TRBJ1-2, with a tentative D call TRBD1 (6 bases). V lost 3 bases and J 7 bases, leaving 12 bases between the germline ends. The length of the CDR3 is 13 residues. The germline V gene has CDR1 MGHDK and CDR2 SYGVNS. The chain's CDR3 is CASSEGGLAGYTF. The CDR3 DNA sequence: TGTGCCAGCAGTGAGGGGGGGCTTGCTGGCTACACCTTC.

This chain uses TRBV28 with TRBJ2-1, with a tentative D call TRBD2 (5 bases). Germline V gene sequence: CDR1 MDHEN, CDR2 SYDVKM. The CDR3 runs 14 residues. V lost 10 bases and J lost 0, with 13 bases in between. This CDR3 is CATSGYRSYNEQFF. CDR3 in DNA: TGTGCCACCTCGGGATACCGCTCCTACAATGAGCAGTTCTTC.

The rearrangement links TRBV6-1 to TRBJ1-1, with TRBD1 matching 7 bases. V was pared by 6 bases and J by 0 bases, with 7 bases of the junction left unmatched. The CDR3 is 15 amino acids. CDR1 is MNHNS and CDR2 is SASEGT in the germline V gene. The CDR3 loop reads CASSHRGGVNTEAFF. The CDR3 nucleotides read TGTGCCAGCAGCCACAGGGGTGGGGTGAACACTGAAGCTTTCTTT.

The V and J genes are TRBV5-1 and TRBJ2-2; TRBD1 matches 7 bases. Germline CDR1 and CDR2: SGHRS and YFSETQ. This CDR3 is built from 15 residues. V was clipped by 3 bases and J by 1 base; unmatched bases: 3. CDR3: CASSSRQGNTGELFF. The CDR3 DNA follows: TGCGCCAGCAGCTCCAGACAGGGGAACACCGGGGAGCTGTTTTTT. The variable domain in full, completed from reference TRBV5-1 and TRBJ2-2, reads KAGVTQTPRYLIKTRGQQVTLSCSPISGHRSVSWYQQTPGQGLQFLFEYFSETQRNKGNFPGRFSGRQFSNSRSEMNVSTLELGDSALYLCASSSRQGNTGELFFGEGSRLTVL.

The chain employs TRBV28 and TRBJ1-2; D call uncertain. The CDR3 runs to 13 residues. V was pared by 0 bases and J by 3 bases, with 5 bases between. Germline V gene data show CDR1 as MDHEN and CDR2 as SYDVKM. Here the CDR3 DNA reads TGTGCCAGCAGTTTATGGAGGCACTATGGCTACACCTTC. Amino acid sequence: CASSLWRHYGYTF.

Written as DNA, the CDR3 is TGTGCCAGCAGGTTTTCGGGCATTCAGTACTTC. Its protein product is CASRFSGIQYF. This chain links TRBV27 with TRBJ2-4; D unresolved. Trimming stripped 6 bases from V and 9 bases from J, with 9 bases between. Per germline, CDR1 MNHEY and CDR2 SMNVEV (reference sequence). CDR3 length equals 11 residues.

This clone was counted only a few times. Its ends do not fully match the called genes, so a read error is possible. CDR3 residues: CASSQSSQGATF. The DNA for the CDR3 is TGTGCCAGCAGCCAATCTAGCCAGGGGGCGACGTTC. The chain joins TRBV16 to TRBJ2-7; TRBD1 matches at 8 bases. The CDR3 has 12 residues. Germline CDR1 is KGHSY and CDR2 is FQNENV.

The V call is TRBV9, the J call TRBJ2-6; no reliable D call. CDR3 length: 14 amino acids. With 2 bases removed from V and 0 bases from J, the gap between germline ends came to 3 bases. In germline, CDR1 is SGDLS, CDR2 YYNGEE. The chain's CDR3 is CASSVSSGANVLTF. For the CDR3, the DNA is TGTGCCAGCAGCGTTAGCTCTGGGGCCAACGTCCTGACTTTC.

This clone has a single count. The genes are TRBV7-2 and TRBJ2-7, with D maybe TRBD1 (6 bases). Trimming stripped 5 bases from V and 0 bases from J, with 11 bases between. This CDR3 has 14 amino acids. Germline assignment: CDR1 SGHTA and CDR2 FQGNSA. The CDR3 reads CASSPRQDSYEQYF. The CDR3 bases are TGTGCCAGCAGCCCCCGACAGGACTCCTACGAGCAGTACTTC. The variable domain in full, completed from reference TRBV7-2 and TRBJ2-7, reads GAGVSQSPSNKVTEKGKDVELRCDPISGHTALYWYRQSLGQGLEFLIYFQGNSAPDKSGLPSDRFSAERTGGSVSTLTIQRTQQEDSAVYLCASSPRQDSYEQYFGPGTRLTVT.